Sequencing of this T cell receptor beta chain was carried out in a study of T-cell memory formation after mild COVID-19. Broader study findings: Shrinking CD4+ clones resided mostly in CM and EM, and CD8+ ones in EMRA.

Comment on this clonotype: Its cognate antigen is unknown.

MiXCR, applied by TCRdb to the 5' RACE reads, yields one record per CDR3 protein. Found here are around 200,000 distinct CDR3 sequences, around 8.8% of them singletons; the top ten hold around 3.3%. The CDR3 runs to 18 residues. V gave up 1 base and J gave up 2 bases, with 22 bases separating them. Germline V lookup: CDR1 SGHRS, CDR2 YFSETQ. The sequenced sample was PBMCs or a T cell subset sorted from them (not recorded which). J is TRBJ2-7 and V is TRBV5-1; D is uncertain. The source of this sequence is a man between 18 and 35 years old who had mild COVID-19 (a few samples of this study predate the infection). Cell type and time point are not known. CDR3 in amino acids: CASSLRLYAKERPYEQYF. Here the CDR3 DNA reads TGCGCCAGCAGCTTGAGGCTCTATGCCAAAGAGAGGCCCTACGAGCAGTACTTC.